A selection of T cell receptor beta chains follows, all from one sample in a study of beta chain features in type 1 diabetes. TCRdb's copy holds only in-frame clones and misses some; the assay was immunoSEQ multiplex PCR. Of 500,000 to 800,000 clones listed, around 11% are singletons. The sequenced sample consisted of naive CD4+ T cells from blood. These receptors were collected from a man in his thirties or forties with type 1 diabetes. Both conserved end residues are part of each CDR3. The order of the fields is CDR3 protein, J gene, CDR3 length, V gene.

CDR3aa: CASSQDQYLRQPQHF
j_gene: TRBJ1-5
len: 15
v_gene: TRBV4-3

CDR3aa: CASSLSVGGDEQFF
j_gene: TRBJ2-1
len: 14
v_gene: TRBV28

CDR3aa: CASSLGQARAFF
j_gene: TRBJ1-1
len: 12
v_gene: TRBV7-2

CDR3aa: CASSSSFGGLNEQFF
j_gene: TRBJ2-1
len: 15
v_gene: TRBV7-2

CDR3aa: CASSQTGTSGRREQFF
j_gene: TRBJ2-1
len: 16
v_gene: TRBV4-3

CDR3aa: CASSYPGTGSINEQFF
j_gene: TRBJ2-1
len: 16
v_gene: TRBV19

CDR3aa: CASSGSLIRADTQYF
j_gene: TRBJ2-3
len: 15
v_gene: TRBV25-1

CDR3aa: CASRGQLRSANYGYTF
j_gene: TRBJ1-2
len: 16
v_gene: TRBV5-4

CDR3aa: CASTRQGGTGELFF
j_gene: TRBJ2-2
len: 14
v_gene: TRBV6-5

CDR3aa: CASSLGQGGYGYTF
j_gene: TRBJ1-2
len: 14
v_gene: TRBV2

CDR3aa: CASSQLGGGRELFF
j_gene: TRBJ2-2
len: 14
v_gene: TRBV4-3

CDR3aa: CASSVRSATNEKLFF
j_gene: TRBJ1-4
len: 15
v_gene: TRBV18

CDR3aa: CASSPRTSLSSYEQYF
j_gene: TRBJ2-7
len: 16
v_gene: TRBV7-2

CDR3aa: CASSSTLSSLHF
j_gene: TRBJ1-6
len: 12
v_gene: TRBV11-2

CDR3aa: CASSSGVEGAGGQYF
j_gene: TRBJ2-7
len: 15
v_gene: TRBV11-3

CDR3aa: CASSPEGSQYF
j_gene: TRBJ2-3
len: 11
v_gene: TRBV2

CDR3aa: CASSYRRETQYF
j_gene: TRBJ2-5
len: 12
v_gene: TRBV6-5

CDR3aa: CASSRDRNTEAFF
j_gene: TRBJ1-1
len: 13
v_gene: TRBV7-2

CDR3aa: CAWSVQMFQNSPLHF
j_gene: TRBJ1-6
len: 15
v_gene: TRBV30

CDR3aa: CASSSIWGSTEAFF
j_gene: TRBJ1-1
len: 14
v_gene: TRBV14

CDR3aa: CASSFGQSPTEAFF
j_gene: TRBJ1-1
len: 14
v_gene: TRBV5-1

CDR3aa: CASSQVGRGTEAFF
j_gene: TRBJ1-1
len: 14
v_gene: TRBV14

CDR3aa: CASSPEVDRLTDTQYF
j_gene: TRBJ2-3
len: 16
v_gene: TRBV5-4

CDR3aa: CASSLASVVMGYTF
j_gene: TRBJ1-2
len: 14
v_gene: TRBV5-4

CDR3aa: CASSANGNTIYF
j_gene: TRBJ1-3
len: 12
v_gene: TRBV11-2

CDR3aa: CASSSKETQYF
j_gene: TRBJ2-5
len: 11
v_gene: TRBV28

CDR3aa: CAWSAGQVLRNEKLFF
j_gene: TRBJ1-4
len: 16
v_gene: TRBV30

CDR3aa: CAWSQTGFPTNEKLFF
j_gene: TRBJ1-4
len: 16
v_gene: TRBV30

CDR3aa: CASIQYGTVDSGANVLTF
j_gene: TRBJ2-6
len: 18
v_gene: TRBV5-6

CDR3aa: CASSLETVGNTIYF
j_gene: TRBJ1-3
len: 14
v_gene: TRBV14

CDR3aa: CARQGIDEKLFF
j_gene: TRBJ1-4
len: 12
v_gene: TRBV30

CDR3aa: CASSGVGTEQFF
j_gene: TRBJ2-1
len: 12
v_gene: TRBV2

CDR3aa: CASSSPGQSFVYGDTQYF
j_gene: TRBJ2-3
len: 18
v_gene: TRBV5-4

CDR3aa: CASSDPLGGGRLEEQFF
j_gene: TRBJ2-1
len: 17
v_gene: TRBV9

CDR3aa: CASSYSRLEARLFF
j_gene: TRBJ1-4
len: 14
v_gene: TRBV6-5

CDR3aa: CASSQDSTSGGAFAQYF
j_gene: TRBJ2-3
len: 17
v_gene: TRBV4-3